This T cell receptor beta chain stems from a study of PD-1 blockade in classical Hodgkin lymphoma. Study observations and caveats: CD8+ TCR diversity did not rise significantly by C4D1, unlike CD4+.

Stated time point: cycle 4 day 1 (C4D1), after 6 weeks of nivolumab. All trial patients relapsed after autologous stem cell transplantation. Magnetic negative selection of thawed PBMCs was the method by which CD4+ T cells were purified. The patients, who had relapsed/refractory classical Hodgkin lymphoma, achieved best responses of complete response, partial response or progressive disease. V dropped 1 base and J dropped 0 bases, with 10 bases sitting between them. CDR1 and CDR2 from the germline V gene are SNHLY and FYNNEI. This CDR3 region has 15 residues. The repertoire was sequenced with immunoSEQ multiplex PCR; TCRdb's copy has only in-frame clones and lacks some. The repertoire holds more than 25,000 clones, with roughly 80% as singletons. With respect to this clone: Its antigen is still unknown.

This TCR was sampled from a human donor with classical Hodgkin lymphoma. Sample: CD4+ T cells from blood, taken before the fourth cycle of nivolumab. V and J are TRBV2 and TRBJ2-7; the D gene is possibly TRBD2 (7 bases). CDR3 protein: CASSEGGGRSYEQYF. CDR3 nucleotide sequence: TGTGCCAGCAGTGAAGGGGGGGGGCGCTCCTACGAGCAGTACTTC.